Presented here are 11 T cell receptor beta chains from one specimen sequenced in a study of tumor and adjacent non-tumor tissue in lung cancer. Three rounds of nested PCR, following a modified ARM-PCR protocol, produced the TCRbeta library. TCRdb re-called the multiplex PCR reads through MiXCR, storing one row per CDR3 protein. The table shows tens of thousands of distinct CDR3 sequences, with around two thirds occurring only once. The template was RNA from unsorted bulk tissue. Distant lung tissue was collected more than 3 cm away from the tumor edge. Sequenced sample: distant non-tumor lung tissue. These receptors were collected from a man in his sixties or seventies with non-small cell lung cancer.

The chain uses TRBV20-1 and TRBJ2-5, with D uncertain. The V gene's germline CDR1 is DFQATT and CDR2 SNEGSKA (reference sequence). Trimming took 0 bases from V and 1 from J, leaving 12 bases between them. The CDR3 is 15 residues long. In DNA form, the CDR3 reads TGCAGTGCTAGAGATCCATCCAGCCGCCAAGAGACCCAGTACTTC. Residues: CSARDPSSRQETQYF.

Concerning this clonotype: This CDR3 fails to terminate in the conserved phenylalanine or tryptophan, so it likely reflects a read error. V gene TRBV30 combines with J gene TRBJ2-7; no clear D. CDR1 and CDR2 (germline): GTSNPN, SVGIG (reference sequence). The CDR3 has 11 amino acids. Trimming took 1 base from V and 8 from J, leaving 9 bases between them. In DNA form, the CDR3 reads TGTGCCTGGAGTGGACCTTCCAAGCAGTACTAC. Translating it yields CAWSGPSKQYY.

The V gene is TRBV12-3 or TRBV12-4, the J gene TRBJ2-5, with D maybe TRBD1 (5 bases). The V end was cut by 5 bases, the J end by 7 bases, with 20 bases between. CDR3 size: 15 residues. In nucleotides, the CDR3 is TGTGCCAGCAGTCCCCTGATAGGGGTGGCAGCGACCCAGTACTTC. This codes for CASSPLIGVAATQYF.

Worth noting for this clonotype: This may be a read error: a much more frequent sequence differs by one nucleotide. The rearrangement uses TRBV30 and TRBJ2-7, with no clear D. The germline CDR1 and CDR2 sequences are GTSNPN and SVGIG (reference sequence). There are 15 residues in the CDR3. The CDR3 spells CAWSVWYDQTYGQYF. Here the CDR3 DNA reads TGTGCCTGGAGTGTATGGTACGACCAAACCTACGGGCAGTACTTC.

To note about this clonotype: Compared with germline, one end of the junction differs, possibly owing to a read error. The chain uses TRBV29-1 and TRBJ2-5; D not certain. The germline V gene has CDR1 SQVTM and CDR2 ANQGSEA. The CDR3 runs 13 residues. CDR3 protein: CSVADGYQETHYF. CDR3 nucleotide sequence: TGCAGCGTAGCTGACGGATACCAAGAGACCCATTACTTC.

This clonotype was observed a handful of times. The rearrangement links TRBV7-9 to TRBJ2-5; a possible D gene is TRBD2 (6 bases). CDR1 and CDR2 (germline): SEHNR, FQNEAQ (reference sequence). This CDR3 comprises 15 residues. Trimming took 5 bases from V and 2 from J, leaving 15 bases between them. CDR3 DNA sequence: TGTGCCAGCAGCCCGGACGGAGGGACGCAAGAGACCCAGTACTTC. This codes for CASSPDGGTQETQYF.

To note about this clonotype: The junction departs from the called germline gene at one end, perhaps through a read error. V is TRBV29-1 and J is TRBJ2-1; D ambiguous. Germline V gene sequence: CDR1 SQVTM, CDR2 ANQGSEA. The CDR3 length is 15 residues. The CDR3 spells CSVGDRRRSYTEQFF. The CDR3 DNA is TGCAGCGTTGGAGATCGGCGGCGAAGCTACACTGAGCAGTTCTTC.

The genes are TRBV7-9 and TRBJ1-3; D remains ambiguous. Germline V gene sequence: CDR1 SEHNR, CDR2 FQNEAQ (reference sequence). The V end was cut by 0 bases, the J end by 2 bases, with 8 bases between. The CDR3 contains 15 residues. Here the CDR3 DNA reads TGTGCCAGCAGCTTAGCCGGGCGCACTGGAAACACCATATATTTT. Its protein is CASSLAGRTGNTIYF.

Regarding this clonotype: This may be a read error: a much more frequent sequence differs by one nucleotide. The chain joins TRBV6-6 to TRBJ2-7; TRBD2 agrees at 7 bases. Unmatched junction bases numbered 25, after V lost 8 bases and J lost 12 bases. Germline lookup yields CDR1 MNHNY and CDR2 SVGAGI (reference sequence). This CDR3 spans 16 amino acids. The CDR3 bases are TGTGCCAGCTGTATCAGCCCGCCTAGCGGATCTACGATGCTGTACTTC. Its protein is CASCISPPSGSTMLYF.

The chain links TRBV2 to TRBJ2-7; TRBD2 aligns across 13 bases. Germline CDR1 is SNHLY and CDR2 is FYNNEI. The CDR3 is made up of 16 amino acids. Trimming removed 8 bases from V and 6 bases from J; junction bases left unmatched: 13. CDR3 protein: CASQEPGLAGSTEQYF. In DNA, the CDR3 is TGTGCCAGCCAAGAGCCGGGACTAGCGGGGTCCACCGAGCAGTACTTC. Complete variable domain (other parts from reference TRBV2 and TRBJ2-7): EPEVTQTPSHQVTQMGQEVILRCVPISNHLYFYWYRQILGQKVEFLVSFYNNEISEKSEIFDDQFSVERPDGSNFTLKIRSTKLEDSAMYFCASQEPGLAGSTEQYFGPGTRLTVT.

In regard to this clonotype: A read error may explain this, as a much larger clone is one base away. The chain uses TRBV6-1 and TRBJ1-2; D unclear. The CDR3 length is 13 residues. Germline CDR1 MNHNS, CDR2 SASEGT. The CDR3 DNA sequence: TGTGCCAGCAGTGTCTCGGCCAGTTATGGCAACACCTTC. Translating gives CASSVSASYGNTF.